Described below is a single T cell receptor beta chain sequence and its context. Different DNA sequences within this sample yield the same CDR3. In the original workflow: Amplification of reference gene primers was used by the study to estimate nucleated cell counts. Produced via immunoSEQ multiplex PCR; TCRdb's table is partial and in-frame only. Clone size and the V and J calls come from that table; the DNA yielded D and trimming. The sample lists almost 45,000 clones, roughly 73% seen once, with approximately 60% in the top ten. This specimen belongs to a study of blood T cell repertoires in COVID-19. Study in general: T cells, B-cell-depleted T cells, or PBMCs provided the cDNA or gDNA that served as material.

The ends lost 10 bases at V and 9 bases at J; junction bases unmatched: 20. The CDR3 extends over 16 amino acids. Germline V lookup: CDR1 SGDLS, CDR2 YYNGEE. The specimen was peripheral blood. The TCR was taken from an elderly man with acute or convalescent COVID-19. This chain links TRBV9 with TRBJ2-1; 9 bases are shared with TRBD2. CDR3 protein: CARRGGLAGGGGEQFF. The CDR3 DNA reads as TGTGCCCGCCGCGGGGGACTCGCGGGCGGGGGGGGTGAGCAGTTCTTC.